This passage covers 27 T cell receptor beta chains from one sample sequenced in a study of blood T cell repertoires in COVID-19. The table came from immunoSEQ multiplex PCR; TCRdb's copy has only in-frame clones and leaves some out. The sample has about 100,000 clones, roughly 85% seen once; the top ten hold roughly 12%. Material: peripheral blood. These receptors came from a woman aged 70-85 years with acute or convalescent COVID-19.

As concerns this clone: The identical CDR3 is also encoded by other nucleotide sequences in the sample. The gene calls are TRBV5-6 and TRBJ2-7; TRBD1 matches 8 bases. The CDR3 covers 14 residues. CDR1 SGHDT and CDR2 YYEEEE come from the germline V gene. With 0 bases clipped from V and 4 bases from J, the junction kept 3 bases outside the gene matches. CDR3 DNA sequence: TGTGCCAGCAGCTTGGTTCAGGGGGCTTACGAGCAGTACTTC. Amino acids: CASSLVQGAYEQYF.

The CDR3 sequence is CASSPIAGGLSTDTQYF. CDR3 bases: TGTGCCAGCAGCCCTATAGCGGGGGGGCTTAGCACAGATACGCAGTATTTT. The V gene is TRBV7-2, the J gene TRBJ2-3, with 11 bases matching TRBD2. CDR3 length: 17 residues. J lost 0 bases, V lost 5 bases, and 7 bases had no gene match. The germline gives CDR1 SGHTA, CDR2 FQGNSA.

V gene TRBV30 combines with J gene TRBJ1-2, with D unresolved. Trimming shortened V by 4 bases and J by 8 bases, and 23 bases separated the two germline ends. CDR1 is GTSNPN, CDR2 SVGIG, per germline (reference sequence). This CDR3 contains 15 residues. The CDR3: CAWTPRPGIRNGYTF. CDR3 sequence (DNA): TGTGCCTGGACCCCACGCCCGGGAATCAGGAACGGCTACACCTTC.

This clone has just a few counts. V and J are TRBV30 and TRBJ2-7; D call uncertain. CDR3 length: 12 amino acids. Germline values: CDR1 GTSNPN, CDR2 SVGIG (reference sequence). The V end was cut by 5 bases, the J end by 3 bases, with 11 bases between. This CDR3 is CAWGPRSYEQYF. The CDR3, as DNA: TGTGCCTGGGGCCCTCGAAGCTACGAGCAGTACTTC.

The table lists this clone with a few counts. The J gene is TRBJ1-4, the V gene TRBV24-1; 7 bases are shared with TRBD1. Germline V CDR1 and CDR2: KGHDR, SFDVKD. V was clipped by 12 bases and J by 8 bases; unmatched bases: 8. The CDR3 is 12 amino acids. In DNA, the CDR3 is TGTGCCGTAGGGGGCGGGAACGAAAAACTGTTTTTT. As protein: CAVGGGNEKLFF.

The rearrangement joins TRBV7-2 to TRBJ2-1, with TRBD2 identical over 13 bases. The CDR3 contains 16 residues. Trimming took 4 bases from V and 9 from J; bases not matched to a gene: 9. Germline assignment: CDR1 SGHTA and CDR2 FQGNSA. In DNA form, the CDR3 reads TGTGCCAGCAGCTCCCAACTAGCGGGGGGGAGAGGTGAGCAGTTCTTC. Protein product: CASSSQLAGGRGEQFF.

V usage is TRBV27 and J usage is TRBJ1-1; unclear D gene. The ends were cut back, 2 bases at V and 5 bases at J, with 12 bases in the middle. This CDR3 region has 14 residues. The V gene's germline CDR1 is MNHEY and CDR2 SMNVEV (reference sequence). Here the CDR3 reads CASSLRPRGTEAFF. The CDR3 DNA follows: TGTGCCAGCAGTTTAAGGCCGAGAGGGACTGAAGCTTTCTTT.

The gene calls are TRBV6-7 and TRBJ1-2, with D perhaps TRBD1 (6 bases). TRBV6-7 counts as an open reading frame of uncertain function. The CDR3 covers 19 residues. Trimming took off 2 bases at V and 1 base at J, with 23 bases between the two ends. CDR3: CASSYHPRLRDTSNYGYTF. The CDR3 bases are TGTGCCAGCAGTTACCATCCCAGACTCCGGGACACGAGTAACTATGGCTACACCTTC.

V is TRBV5-5 and J is TRBJ1-5; TRBD1 matches at 10 bases. This CDR3 is built from 17 residues. Germline V gene lookup returns CDR1 SGHKS and CDR2 YYEKEE (reference sequence). The V gene end was trimmed by 1 base and the J gene end by 5 bases; junction bases not matched to a gene: 9. The CDR3 reads CASSLKSGDRGDQPQHF. The CDR3 DNA reads as TGTGCCAGCAGCTTGAAGTCTGGGGACAGGGGAGATCAGCCCCAGCATTTT.

The CDR3 region has the DNA TGTGCCAGCAGTTACCAAGCGGGGGGGCCAGATACGCAGTATTTT. Translated, it gives CASSYQAGGPDTQYF. V is TRBV6-5 and J is TRBJ2-3; 10 nucleotides line up with TRBD2. In germline, CDR1 is MNHEY, CDR2 SVGAGI. Germline trimming cut 2 bases from V and 4 bases from J; bases unmatched to any gene: 3. The length of the CDR3 is 15 residues.

The V call is TRBV28, the J call TRBJ1-2; 8 bases line up with TRBD1. The CDR3 extends over 15 amino acids. V was clipped by 5 bases and J by 8 bases; unmatched bases: 13. Germline CDR1 is MDHEN and CDR2 is SYDVKM. The CDR3 sequence: CASSLVQGEPGGYTF. In nucleotides, the CDR3 is TGTGCCAGCAGTCTAGTACAGGGGGAGCCCGGCGGCTACACCTTC.

The rearrangement joins TRBV9 to TRBJ1-2; D is uncertain. Trimming cost V 3 bases and J 4 bases, with 13 bases left between them. The CDR3 has 14 residues. Germline CDR1 reads SGDLS; CDR2 reads YYNGEE. DNA of the CDR3: TGTGCCAGCAGCGCCCTTGTAGCCGGCTATGGCTACACCTTC. Amino acid sequence: CASSALVAGYGYTF. The full variable domain, completed using reference TRBV9 and TRBJ1-2, is DSGVTQTPKHLITATGQRVTLRCSPRSGDLSVYWYQQSLDQGLQFLIQYYNGEERAKGNILERFSAQQFPDLHSELNLSSLELGDSALYFCASSALVAGYGYTFGSGTRLTVV.

The chain carries TRBV7-9 and TRBJ1-4; 7 nucleotides match TRBD1. CDR3 length: 15 amino acids. J gave up 5 bases and V 2 bases, and 5 bases lay outside the gene matches. CDR1 and CDR2 (germline): SEHNR, FQNEAQ (reference sequence). The CDR3 sequence: CASSLTGTVNEKLFF. CDR3 nucleotide sequence: TGTGCCAGCAGCTTAACGGGGACAGTCAATGAAAAACTGTTTTTT.

The genes are TRBV18 and TRBJ1-1; no firm D call. This CDR3 is 14 amino acids long. V gave up 3 bases and J gave up 1 base, with 9 bases separating them. Germline V CDR1 and CDR2: KGHSH, LQKENI. The CDR3 coding sequence is TGTGCCAGCTCACCGCAGGTCGGGAACACTGAAGCTTTCTTT. It encodes CASSPQVGNTEAFF.

This clone appeared a single time. The rearrangement links TRBV15 to TRBJ2-5; TRBD2 matches 13 bases. J lost 5 bases, V lost 0 bases, and 9 bases had no gene match. The CDR3 totals 18 residues. Germline loops: CDR1 LNHNV, CDR2 YYDKDF (reference sequence). The CDR3 sequence: CATSRDFGLAGVEETQYF. The CDR3 DNA sequence: TGTGCCACCAGCAGAGATTTCGGACTAGCGGGGGTGGAGGAGACCCAGTACTTC.

There are a few counts of this clone. This chain uses TRBV25-1 with TRBJ1-4, with TRBD1 matching over 7 bases. This CDR3 has 15 amino acids. Looked up from germline, CDR1 is MGHDK and CDR2 is SYGVNS. The trim removed 2 bases at V and 8 bases at J, leaving 8 bases unmatched. CDR3 amino acids: CASSERAGGNEKLFF. In DNA, the CDR3 is TGTGCCAGCAGTGAACGGGCAGGGGGAAACGAAAAACTGTTTTTT.

J is TRBJ2-3 and V is TRBV5-1; 8 bases are a match to TRBD1. V trimming: 3 bases; J trimming: 5 bases; junction bases outside the gene matches: 8. Germline loops: CDR1 SGHRS, CDR2 YFSETQ. The CDR3 runs to 15 residues. CDR3 loop: CASSSPGQVGDTQYF. The CDR3 DNA reads TGCGCCAGCAGCTCACCGGGACAGGTGGGAGATACGCAGTATTTT.

The chain links TRBV24-1 to TRBJ2-2; D perhaps matches TRBD2 (5 bases). The V end lost 1 base, the J end lost 5 bases, and 7 bases lay between the germline ends. Per germline, CDR1 KGHDR and CDR2 SFDVKD. The CDR3 totals 14 residues. CDR3 DNA sequence: TGTGCCACCAGTGATTTTCGGGGTACCGGGGAGCTGTTTTTT. Protein sequence: CATSDFRGTGELFF.

The genes are TRBV30 and TRBJ1-2; D remains ambiguous. CDR1 is GTSNPN, CDR2 SVGIG, per germline (reference sequence). V was pared by 0 bases and J by 3 bases, with 14 bases between. The CDR3 consists of 15 residues. CDR3 in amino acids: CAWSVHPGAYYGYTF. The CDR3 bases are TGTGCCTGGAGTGTTCATCCGGGAGCCTACTATGGCTACACCTTC.

V usage is TRBV5-1 and J usage is TRBJ1-1; 9 nucleotides align to TRBD1. The CDR3 consists of 13 residues. Germline V gene data show CDR1 as SGHRS and CDR2 as YFSETQ. The trim removed 7 bases at V and 4 bases at J, leaving 5 bases unmatched. CDR3 nucleotides: TGCGCCAGCTCCGGGACAGGGAGCACTGAAGCTTTCTTT. It is translated as CASSGTGSTEAFF.

V gene TRBV7-9 combines with J gene TRBJ2-3; TRBD2 agrees at 11 bases. This CDR3 comprises 15 residues. Germline values: CDR1 SEHNR, CDR2 FQNEAQ (reference sequence). With V trimmed by 4 bases and J by 3 bases, 3 bases remained unmatched. CDR3 protein: CASSSRLAGTDTQYF. The CDR3 nucleotides read TGTGCCAGCAGCTCGAGACTAGCGGGAACAGATACGCAGTATTTT. The full variable domain, completed using reference TRBV7-9 and TRBJ2-3, is DTGVSQNPRHKITKRGQNVTFRCDPISEHNRLYWYRQTLGQGPEFLTYFQNEAQLEKSRLLSDRFSAERPKGSFSTLEIQRTEQGDSAMYLCASSSRLAGTDTQYFGPGTRLTVL.

The rearrangement joins TRBV12-3 or TRBV12-4 to TRBJ1-2; D remains ambiguous. CDR3 length equals 12 residues. V was shortened by 6 bases and J by 4 bases, with 9 bases between the two germline ends. For the CDR3, the DNA is TGTGCCAGCAGGTTTAACAGCTATGGCTACACCTTC. Translation: CASRFNSYGYTF.

The chain recombines TRBV2 with TRBJ2-7; D possibly corresponds to TRBD1 (6 bases). CDR1 and CDR2 from the germline V gene are SNHLY and FYNNEI. The V end lost 6 bases, the J end lost 1 base, and 10 bases lay between the germline ends. This CDR3 is 13 amino acids long. CDR3 nucleotides: TGTGCCAGCAGGGGGGCGGGTTCCTACGAGCAGTACGTC. It specifies CASRGAGSYEQYV.

V usage is TRBV6-5 and J usage is TRBJ1-1, with a tentative D call TRBD1 (6 bases). Trimming shortened V by 6 bases and J by 4 bases, and 18 bases separated the two germline ends. CDR1 is MNHEY and CDR2 is SVGAGI in the germline V gene. The CDR3 runs 15 residues. This CDR3 reads CASRYLKGGGTEAFF. In DNA form, the CDR3 reads TGTGCCAGCAGGTACCTTAAAGGGGGTGGCACTGAAGCTTTCTTT.

The chain has TRBV28 and TRBJ2-5; D may be TRBD2 (6 bases). The length of the CDR3 is 12 residues. Trimming left V 7 bases short and J 3 bases short, with 9 bases between. Germline V gives CDR1 MDHEN, CDR2 SYDVKM. The chain's CDR3 is CASTGGKETQYF. CDR3 coding DNA: TGTGCCAGCACAGGCGGGAAAGAGACCCAGTACTTC.

The chain has TRBV10-3 and TRBJ2-1; TRBD1 agrees at 11 bases. Germline assignment: CDR1 ENHRY and CDR2 SYGVKD. V was clipped by 4 bases and J by 6 bases; unmatched bases: 5. This CDR3 comprises 15 residues. CDR3 residues: CAISVDGTGGNEQFF. The DNA for the CDR3 is TGTGCCATCAGTGTAGACGGGACAGGGGGCAATGAGCAGTTCTTC.

V usage is TRBV9 and J usage is TRBJ2-2, with D maybe TRBD1 (5 bases). Germline lookup yields CDR1 SGDLS and CDR2 YYNGEE. CDR3 length: 16 amino acids. V dropped 5 bases and J dropped 0 bases, with 14 bases sitting between them. The CDR3 nucleotides are TGTGCCAGCAGAGAAGGGGCCAATACGAACACCGGGGAGCTGTTTTTT. Translating it yields CASREGANTNTGELFF.